This T cell receptor (beta chain) was sequenced in a study of control samples from healthy donors and cancer patients. The germline CDR1 and CDR2 sequences are SGHNT and YYREEE (reference sequence). The CDR3 extends over 16 amino acids. V lost 2 bases and J lost 5, with 20 bases in between. Using immunoSEQ multiplex PCR, the repertoire was profiled, and TCRdb retains in-frame clones only, with some absent. This table holds some 74,000 clones, approximately 91% found once. V is TRBV5-4 and J is TRBJ2-7; no clear D gene. The sequence was collected from a woman aged 45-65 years in good health. Sequencing was done on a sample of blood. The CDR3 protein is CASSFYRSPPSHEQYF. The CDR3 bases are TGTGCCAGCAGCTTTTATAGGTCCCCACCGTCCCACGAGCAGTACTTC.